This T cell receptor beta chain was obtained from a study of cytomegalovirus exposure and HLA in healthy donors. Study background: Previous work identified roughly 120 million unique TCR beta sequences from around 200 million T cells.

The CDR3 has 11 amino acids. The germline gives CDR1 DFQATT, CDR2 SNEGSKA (reference sequence). The V end was cut by 6 bases, the J end by 2 bases, with 6 bases between. Study-level points and caveats: Researchers reportedly found TCR beta sequences accurately predicted most subjects' HLA-A and HLA-B alleles. In a later analysis, an Asian-associated ancestry cluster reportedly showed fewer N-insertions than the approximately 700-donor mean. As a later analysis showed, a missense DCLRE1C variant was linked to trimming of TCR beta V- and J-genes.

About this clone: What it binds is unknown.

Primers: 60 Vbeta forward and 13 Jbeta reverse. Libraries were prepared by immunoSEQ multiplex PCR; TCRdb keeps only in-frame clonotypes and omits some of them. Of about 140,000 clones in the sample, about four fifths were seen once. This chain uses TRBV20-1 with TRBJ2-3, with a weak D call TRBD1 (5 bases). Sequenced input: PBMCs. This clonotype was obtained from a woman between 40 and 55 years old in good health and CMV-seropositive. CDR3 in DNA: TGCAGTGCCAGGGTCACAGATACGCAGTATTTT. This encodes CSARVTDTQYF.